The TCR beta chain described here comes from a study of T cells in Graves' hyperthyroidism and ophthalmopathy. Study overall: Before treatment of any kind, peripheral blood was taken at initial diagnosis. Regarding the study as a whole: A median about 6 months before onset, the model predicted ophthalmopathy.

From RNA transcripts, TCR beta CDR3 regions were amplified. An initial round of RT-PCR targeting the TCR CDR3 relied on the HTBI primer set. TCRdb passed the multiplex PCR reads through MiXCR, listing each CDR3 protein once. The sample has around 800,000 distinct CDR3 sequences, 35% to 40% seen once. A word on this clonotype: Its antigen remains unknown.

Around 10 ml fresh peripheral blood yielded the PBMCs. V gave up 4 bases and J gave up 2 bases; unmatched junction bases: 8. Per germline, CDR1 SGHNT and CDR2 YYREEE (reference sequence). The CDR3 has 15 residues. J is TRBJ2-5 and V is TRBV5-4, with TRBD1 matching 7 bases. This TCR derives from a man between 18 and 29 years old with Graves' hyperthyroidism. The source material was blood. The CDR3 loop reads CASSGTGQIQETQYF. The CDR3 nucleotides are TGTGCCAGCAGCGGGACGGGACAGATACAAGAGACCCAGTACTTC.